This T cell receptor beta chain was identified during a study of kidney transplant recipient with SARS-CoV-2 infection. TCRdb processed the reads anew with MiXCR; each CDR3 protein has one entry. Of 200,000 to 300,000 distinct CDR3 sequences in the sample, about 30% were seen once. There are many counts of this clonotype. V lost 4 bases and J 2 bases, leaving 12 bases between the germline ends. Germline V gene lookup returns CDR1 SGHTA and CDR2 FQGTGA. The CDR3 is made up of 15 amino acids. The chain uses TRBV7-3 and TRBJ2-1; the D gene could be TRBD1 or TRBD2 (7 bases each). This receptor was taken from a male patient between 25 and 40 years old who had COVID-19 and was a kidney transplant recipient. Some T cells may have originated in the graft donor. The source material was a blood sample, sampled at baseline and between days 110 and 120 from a kidney transplant recipient. CDR3 protein: CASSSGGGTYNEQFF. CDR3 DNA sequence: TGTGCCAGCAGCTCAGGGGGGGGAACCTACAATGAGCAGTTCTTC.